One T cell receptor (beta chain) is described in this entry. The data were taken from a study of blood T cell repertoires in COVID-19. The CDR3 contains 15 residues. Looked up from germline, CDR1 is LNHDA and CDR2 is SQIVND (reference sequence). Trimming removed 4 bases from V and 8 bases from J; junction bases left unmatched: 7. The method was immunoSEQ multiplex PCR; TCRdb's version includes in-frame clones alone and lacks a portion of them. The sample records 110,000 to 150,000 clones, 76% being singletons. V usage is TRBV19 and J usage is TRBJ1-6; 8 nucleotides agree with TRBD1. This sequence originates from a man between 60 and 75 years old with acute or convalescent COVID-19. The specimen was peripheral blood. The CDR3 DNA is TGTGCCAGTAGTAGGGCCAAGGGACAGGATTCACCCCTCCACTTT. This sequence encodes CASSRAKGQDSPLHF.